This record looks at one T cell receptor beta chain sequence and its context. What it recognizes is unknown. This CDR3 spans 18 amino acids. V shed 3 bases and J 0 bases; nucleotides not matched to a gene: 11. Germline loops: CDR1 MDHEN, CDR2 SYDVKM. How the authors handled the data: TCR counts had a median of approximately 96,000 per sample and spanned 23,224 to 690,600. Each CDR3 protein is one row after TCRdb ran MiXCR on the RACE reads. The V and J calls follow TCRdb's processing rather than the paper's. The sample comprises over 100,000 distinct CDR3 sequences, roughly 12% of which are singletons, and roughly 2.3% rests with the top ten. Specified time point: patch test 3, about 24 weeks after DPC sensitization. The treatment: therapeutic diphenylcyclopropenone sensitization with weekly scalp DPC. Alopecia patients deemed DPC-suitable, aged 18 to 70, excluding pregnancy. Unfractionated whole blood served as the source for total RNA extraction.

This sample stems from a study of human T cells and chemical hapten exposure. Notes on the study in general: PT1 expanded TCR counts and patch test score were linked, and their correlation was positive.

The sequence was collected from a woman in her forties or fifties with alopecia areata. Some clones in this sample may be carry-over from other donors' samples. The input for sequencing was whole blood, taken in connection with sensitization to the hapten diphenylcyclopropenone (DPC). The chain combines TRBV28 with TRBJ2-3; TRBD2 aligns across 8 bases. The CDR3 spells CASSFGLAGVVSTDTQYF. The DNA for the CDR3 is TGTGCCAGCAGTTTTGGCCTAGCGGGTGTAGTTAGCACAGATACGCAGTATTTT. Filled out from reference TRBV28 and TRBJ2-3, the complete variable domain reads DVKVTQSSRYLVKRTGEKVFLECVQDMDHENMFWYRQDPGLGLRLIYFSYDVKMKEKGDIPEGYSVSREKKERFSLILESASTNQTSMYLCASSFGLAGVVSTDTQYFGPGTRLTVL.